Listed below are T cell receptor beta chains from one sample, sequenced in a study of T-cell reconstitution after alpha-beta-depleted transplantation in children. One entry per CDR3 protein results from TCRdb running MiXCR on the PCR reads. The sample contains around 490,000 distinct CDR3 sequences, approximately 10% of which appear only once. The material sequenced was PBMCs, mostly from graft donor cells, taken 180 days after TCRalphabeta/CD19-depleted stem cell transplant. The receptors here all came from a female patient between 2 and 15 years old who had a stem cell transplant for aplastic anemia, so the T cells may come from the graft donor. CDR3s include the opening cysteine and the closing phenylalanine or tryptophan. A D gene is named only where the DNA matches it firmly. A row's size may be missing; if present it is once, few, many or a size class.

J | D | V | size | DNA | CDR3
TRBJ1-2 | . | TRBV5-1 | many | TGCGCCAGCAGCGAGGGGGACTTCTATGGCTACACCTTC | CASSEGDFYGYTF
TRBJ2-3 | . | TRBV29-1 | many | TGCAGCGTTGAAGAGACCACAAATACGCAGTATTTT | CSVEETTNTQYF
TRBJ2-7 | TRBD2 | TRBV10-3 | . | TGTGCCATCAGTGGGACTAGCGGGAGCCCCACCTACGAGCAGTACTTC | CAISGTSGSPTYEQYF
TRBJ2-3 | . | TRBV20-1 | . | TGCAGTGCCCACGGAATGGGGCTCGGCACAGATACGCAGTATTTT | CSAHGMGLGTDTQYF
TRBJ2-5 | . | TRBV3-1 | . | TGTGCCAGCAGCTCGCGAGCTCCCAAGACCCAGTACTTC | CASSSRAPKTQYF
TRBJ2-3 | TRBD2 | TRBV5-1 | many | TGCGCCAGCAGCCCACAACTAGCGGGAGAGGCAGATACGCAGTATTTT | CASSPQLAGEADTQYF
TRBJ2-7 | TRBD1 | TRBV5-1 | few | TGCGCCAGCAGCTCGAGGGGACAGACCTCCTACGAGCAGTACTTC | CASSSRGQTSYEQYF
TRBJ1-5 | . | TRBV6-2/TRBV6-3 | . | TGTGCCAGCACCGGGGGGCGAGCGGGGATCCAGCATTTT | CASTGGRAGIQHF
TRBJ2-4 | . | TRBV12-3/TRBV12-4 | few | TGTGCCAGCAGTTTAACCTTAGCCAAAAACATTCAGTACTTC | CASSLTLAKNIQYF
TRBJ1-2 | . | TRBV7-9 | . | TGTGCCAGCAGCTTGAGAAAACAGGGAGATGGCTACACCTTC | CASSLRKQGDGYTF
TRBJ1-1 | . | TRBV6-2/TRBV6-3 | few | TGTGCCAGCAGCTACGGACCTTCCACTGAAGCTTTCTTT | CASSYGPSTEAFF
TRBJ1-3 | . | TRBV9 | . | TGTGCCAGCAGCGTAGCCCCCAGCTCTGGAAACACCATATATTTT | CASSVAPSSGNTIYF
TRBJ2-1 | . | TRBV20-1 | . | TGCAGTGGAGGCCCCGCAGATGGGCAGTTCTTC | CSGGPADGQFF
TRBJ2-1 | TRBD2 | TRBV28 | few | TGTGCCAGCAGTCTCGGACTAGCGGGAGTTATCCATGAGCAGTTCTTC | CASSLGLAGVIHEQFF
TRBJ1-1 | . | TRBV9 | few | TGTGCCAGCAGCGTAATAGACAGGAACACTGAAGCTTTCTTT | CASSVIDRNTEAFF
TRBJ2-3 | . | TRBV20-1 | few | TGCAGTGCTAGTCCTGGAGATACGCAGTATTTT | CSASPGDTQYF
TRBJ1-1 | . | TRBV4-1 | once | TGCGCCAGCAGCCAAGAGAGAATGGGTGTCGTGGTATCCGAACGGGGAACTGAAGCTTTCTTT | CASSQERMGVVVSERGTEAFF
TRBJ1-1 | . | TRBV24-1 | . | TGTGCCACCAGTGATGCCCCGACAGCGATGAACACTGAAGCTTTCTTT | CATSDAPTAMNTEAFF
TRBJ2-5 | TRBD1 | TRBV11-3 | few | TGTGCCAGCAGCCCGAGGGACAGGGAAGAGACCCAGTACTTC | CASSPRDREETQYF
TRBJ2-1 | TRBD1 | TRBV28 | . | TGTGCCAGCAGTTTATGGCCCGGGACAGGAAGCTACAATGAGCAGTTCTTC | CASSLWPGTGSYNEQFF
TRBJ2-5 | TRBD1 | TRBV28 | . | TGTGCCAGCGAGTCTGAGACAGGGGCGAAAGCCCAGTACTTC | CASESETGAKAQYF
TRBJ2-2 | TRBD1 | TRBV7-2 | few | TGTGCCAGCAGCTCAAGGACAGGGCTTAAGACCGGGGAGCTGTTTTTT | CASSSRTGLKTGELFF
TRBJ2-3 | TRBD2 | TRBV28 | . | TGTGCCAGCAGTCAGACCATAGCGGGAGGTGGCACAGATACGCAGTATTTT | CASSQTIAGGGTDTQYF
TRBJ2-3 | . | TRBV5-1 | few | TGCGCCAGCAGCTTGGCTAGGTATACGCAGTATTTT | CASSLARYTQYF
TRBJ2-1 | . | TRBV11-2 | few | TGTGCCAGCAGCTCTCACAGGGTTAGCAACCATGAGCAGTTCTTC | CASSSHRVSNHEQFF
TRBJ1-1 | . | TRBV6-5 | many | TGTGCCAGCAGTTACTCTATCTGGGGGGCGAACACTGAAGCTTTCTTT | CASSYSIWGANTEAFF
TRBJ1-2 | . | TRBV10-3 | . | TGTGCCATCAGTGAGTCGACGGGGGGCCATGGCTACACCTTC | CAISESTGGHGYTF
TRBJ2-6 | TRBD2 | TRBV27 | few | TGTGCCAGCAGTGTCCTAGCGGGATTAACCTCTGGGGCCAACGTCCTGACTTTC | CASSVLAGLTSGANVLTF
TRBJ1-2 | . | TRBV7-2 | few | TGTGCCAGCAGCTTAGAAGCACCTTCGGGCGGCTACACCTTC | CASSLEAPSGGYTF
TRBJ2-1 | . | TRBV10-3 | . | TGTGCCATCAGTGATTTCGGGAGCGAGGATGAGCAGTTCTTC | CAISDFGSEDEQFF
TRBJ1-1 | . | TRBV7-2 | few | TGTGCCAGCAGCTTTTTTTCGACGGTCCGGAACACTGAAGCTTTCTTT | CASSFFSTVRNTEAFF
TRBJ1-5 | . | TRBV18 | . | TGTGCCAGCTCACCACTGGACAACAATCAGCCCCAGCATTTT | CASSPLDNNQPQHF
TRBJ2-5 | . | TRBV7-2 | . | TGTGCCAGCAGCTTATATCTGAGCGGGTTACAAGAGACCCAGTACTTC | CASSLYLSGLQETQYF
TRBJ2-7 | TRBD2 | TRBV7-6 | . | TGTGCCAGCAGCTTAGAACCGGCGGGAGGGCCCTACGAGCAGTACTTC | CASSLEPAGGPYEQYF
TRBJ1-3 | . | TRBV18 | . | TGTGCCAGCTCACCACCTACATACTCTGGAAACACCATATATTTT | CASSPPTYSGNTIYF
TRBJ1-1 | . | TRBV6-5 | few | TGTGCCAGCCTTAGGGGGGGCTTGAACACTGAAGCTTTCTTT | CASLRGGLNTEAFF
TRBJ1-2 | TRBD1 | TRBV11-1 | . | TGTGCCAGCAGCTTAGCGTCCTGGACCGGGACAGGGGAGACCTATGGCTACACCTTC | CASSLASWTGTGETYGYTF